A single sample gave rise to the 14 T cell receptor beta chains below, sequenced in a study of blood T cell repertoires in COVID-19. Libraries were prepared by immunoSEQ multiplex PCR; TCRdb keeps only in-frame clonotypes and omits some of them. The sample lists under 250,000 clones, about 80% occurring once. Sequencing was carried out using PBMCs or T cells enriched from blood (not recorded which). The source is a woman between 40 and 55 years old who had been exposed to COVID-19.

This clone has just a few counts. The V and J genes are TRBV5-3 and TRBJ2-2; D not certain. TRBV5-3 has ORF status, its function being uncertain. The V end lost 1 base, the J end lost 3 bases, and 13 bases lay between the germline ends. The CDR3 consists of 16 residues. The CDR3 DNA sequence: TGTGCCAGAAGCTTGAGAGGTTGGCCGGACACCGGGGAGCTGTTTTTT. This codes for CARSLRGWPDTGELFF.

This chain uses TRBV6-5 with TRBJ2-7, with 7 bases aligning to TRBD1. The CDR3 sequence is 15 residues long. With 4 bases clipped from V and 0 bases from J, the junction kept 6 bases outside the gene matches. The germline gives CDR1 MNHEY, CDR2 SVGAGI. The CDR3 coding sequence is TGTGCCAGCAGTTCTCTTGGGACAGACTCCTACGAGCAGTACTTC. Residues: CASSSLGTDSYEQYF.

This sequence joins TRBV19 and TRBJ1-2; 7 positions agree with TRBD1. CDR3 length equals 15 residues. V lost 6 bases and J lost 3; bases outside the gene matches: 10. Germline V gene data show CDR1 as LNHDA and CDR2 as SQIVND (reference sequence). The CDR3 DNA is TGTGCCAGTAGCCCCGGGACAGACGGGCACTATGGCTACACCTTC. Its translation is CASSPGTDGHYGYTF. Together with reference TRBV19 and TRBJ1-2, the CDR3 gives the full variable domain: DGGITQSPKYLFRKEGQNVTLSCEQNLNHDAMYWYRQDPGQGLRLIYYSQIVNDFQKGDIAEGYSVSREKKESFPLTVTSAQKNPTAFYLCASSPGTDGHYGYTFGSGTRLTVV.

The chain has TRBV9 and TRBJ1-5; TRBD1 matches at 12 bases. The J segment lost 5 bases and the V segment lost 4 bases, leaving 4 bases of the junction unmatched. This CDR3 region has 15 residues. CDR1 is SGDLS and CDR2 is YYNGEE in the germline V gene. The CDR3 here is CASSIRDRGHQPQHF. CDR3 DNA: TGTGCCAGCAGCATAAGGGACAGGGGGCATCAGCCCCAGCATTTT. Combining the CDR3 with reference TRBV9 and TRBJ1-5 gives the whole variable domain DSGVTQTPKHLITATGQRVTLRCSPRSGDLSVYWYQQSLDQGLQFLIQYYNGEERAKGNILERFSAQQFPDLHSELNLSSLELGDSALYFCASSIRDRGHQPQHFGDGTRLSIL.

This chain links TRBV10-3 with TRBJ2-3; TRBD1 aligns across 9 bases. Germline assignment: CDR1 ENHRY and CDR2 SYGVKD. Trimming at V came to 3 bases and at J to 3 bases, leaving 4 bases not matched to a gene. The CDR3 is made up of 15 amino acids. In DNA form, the CDR3 reads TGTGCCATCAGTGATTCCGGGACAGGGACAGATACGCAGTATTTT. Amino acid sequence: CAISDSGTGTDTQYF.

This chain links TRBV7-3 with TRBJ2-7; 7 bases are a match to TRBD1. The CDR3 loop spans 13 amino acids. From germline, CDR1 is SGHTA and CDR2 FQGTGA. The junction had 4 bases not matched to a gene; V was cut back by 5 bases and J by 3 bases. The CDR3 protein is CASSRDSDYEQYF. CDR3 nucleotide sequence: TGTGCCAGCAGCCGGGACAGCGACTACGAGCAGTACTTC. Based on the CDR3 plus reference TRBV7-3 and TRBJ2-7, the full variable domain is GAGVSQTPSNKVTEKGKYVELRCDPISGHTALYWYRQSLGQGPEFLIYFQGTGAADDSGLPNDRFFAVRPEGSVSTLKIQRTERGDSAVYLCASSRDSDYEQYFGPGTRLTVT.

Ten or more counts support this clone. The chain is built from TRBV12-3 or TRBV12-4 and TRBJ2-7; D is perhaps TRBD1 (5 bases). V lost 5 bases and J lost 2, with 7 bases in between. The length of the CDR3 is 12 residues. The CDR3, as DNA: TGTGCCAGCAGTCGGACAACCTACGAGCAGTACTTC. Protein: CASSRTTYEQYF.

This chain joins TRBV3-1 (or the pseudogene TRBV3-2) and TRBJ1-5; D gene unclear. Looked up from germline, CDR1 is LGHDT and CDR2 is YNNKEL (reference sequence). V lost 7 bases and J 0 bases, leaving 16 bases between the germline ends. The CDR3 is 16 amino acids. CDR3 region: CASKRKQDPSNQPQHF. The DNA of the CDR3 is TGTGCCAGCAAGCGGAAGCAGGACCCTAGCAATCAGCCCCAGCATTTT.

This chain connects TRBV9 to TRBJ1-1, with 10 bases fitting TRBD1. The CDR3 extends over 15 amino acids. The trim removed 3 bases at V and 5 bases at J, leaving 7 bases unmatched. Germline CDR1 is SGDLS and CDR2 is YYNGEE. In nucleotides, the CDR3 is TGTGCCAGCAGCGGTCGACAGGGGGCTGTGACTGAAGCTTTCTTT. Amino acids: CASSGRQGAVTEAFF.

This rearrangement joins TRBV7-3 to TRBJ2-5; TRBD2 is a possible D gene (6 bases). This CDR3 is built from 14 residues. Germline V gene lookup returns CDR1 SGHTA and CDR2 FQGTGA. The V end lost 3 bases, the J end lost 2 bases, and 10 bases lay between the germline ends. The CDR3 sequence is CASSLGTGQETQYF. The CDR3 bases are TGTGCCAGCAGCTTGGGGACTGGACAAGAGACCCAGTACTTC.

V gene TRBV3-1 (or the pseudogene TRBV3-2) combines with J gene TRBJ1-1, with D perhaps matching TRBD1 (6 bases). CDR1 LGHDT and CDR2 YNNKEL come from the germline V gene (reference sequence). Trimming stripped 4 bases from V and 1 base from J, with 13 bases between. This CDR3 contains 15 residues. CDR3 amino acids: CASSPHDRPNTEAFF. The CDR3 nucleotides are TGTGCCAGCAGCCCGCATGACAGGCCGAACACTGAAGCTTTCTTT.

The chain carries TRBV7-8 and TRBJ2-3; tentatively, D is TRBD2 (7 bases). CDR3 size: 16 residues. Germline loops: CDR1 SGHVS, CDR2 FQNEAQ. Trimming pared 4 bases from V and 3 bases from J, leaving 17 bases between. The CDR3 spells CASSSQGGGNTDTQYF. The CDR3 DNA reads TGTGCCAGCAGCTCCCAGGGAGGGGGGAATACAGATACGCAGTATTTT.

V and J are TRBV6-5 and TRBJ1-1; 7 bases map to TRBD1. CDR3 size: 14 residues. Trimming cost V 6 bases and J 3 bases; bases outside gene matches: 7. CDR1 and CDR2 (germline): MNHEY, SVGAGI. The CDR3: CASRSRTGDTEAFF. The CDR3 DNA sequence: TGTGCCAGCAGATCAAGAACAGGGGACACTGAAGCTTTCTTT.

This chain uses TRBV30 with TRBJ2-1; TRBD1 matches at 9 bases. Trimming at V came to 5 bases and at J to 8 bases, leaving 10 bases not matched to a gene. Germline loops: CDR1 GTSNPN, CDR2 SVGIG (reference sequence). The CDR3 loop spans 14 amino acids. The CDR3 protein is CAWGKGQGMDEQFF. The CDR3 coding sequence is TGTGCCTGGGGAAAAGGACAGGGGATGGATGAGCAGTTCTTC.